The sample holds a few counts of the clone carrying this TCR beta chain. This sample was included in a study of blood T cell repertoires in COVID-19. Study at large: Donors in the United States, Italy and Spain gave samples during acute or convalescent COVID-19.

Per the germline V gene, CDR1 is GTSNPN and CDR2 is SVGIG (reference sequence). Trimming removed 4 bases at V and 2 bases at J, with 10 bases between. The CDR3 is 13 amino acids. TCRdb's copy holds only in-frame clones and misses some; the assay was immunoSEQ multiplex PCR. The table records around 170,000 clones, around four fifths of them present only once. This TCR was sampled from a young man with active or convalescent COVID-19. The chain links TRBV30 to TRBJ2-3; perhaps TRBD2 as D (6 bases). The sample was peripheral blood. Written as DNA, the CDR3 is TGTGCCTGGAAGGCGGGAAACACAGATACGCAGTATTTT. Amino acid sequence: CAWKAGNTDTQYF.